This T cell receptor beta chain was recorded in a study of T cell responses to AZD1222 COVID-19 vaccine. Study-wide points: Recipients of AZD1222 seropositive at baseline numbered only 5 to 7. Repertoire sampling happened only post peak T cell response. Receipt of two AZD1222 doses was followed by a rise in Spike-specific TCR breadth and depth.

About this clone: Antigen unknown.

TCRdb's table, derived via immunoSEQ multiplex PCR, lists solely in-frame clones and lacks some. Found here are about 140,000 clones, around nine tenths of them singletons; the top ten hold more than 4.5%. Germline CDR1 reads KGHSH; CDR2 reads LQKENI. V lost 2 bases, J lost 5 bases, and 12 bases lay in between. The CDR3 sequence is 15 residues long. The chain combines TRBV18 with TRBJ1-4, with D perhaps matching TRBD1 (5 bases). The source was peripheral blood, collected on day 0 of AZD1222 vaccination. This clonotype originated in an adult in good health. CDR3 sequence reads: CASSPAGTENEKLFF. The CDR3 DNA reads TGTGCCAGCTCACCAGCCGGGACCGAGAATGAAAAACTGTTTTTT.